Included here is one TCR beta chain sequence, with context. No antigen is known for it. This sample is drawn from a study of blood T cells in healthy people across ages. The germline V gene has CDR1 SGHRS and CDR2 YFSETQ. V was pared by 0 bases and J by 2 bases, with 3 bases of the junction left unmatched. This CDR3 region has 15 residues. Ranging in age from roughly 6 to 90, the donors were healthy Caucasian individuals from Russia. The authors ran a second PCR of roughly 7 to 11 cycles using a sample-barcoded 5' primer and a J-beta primer mix. Every cDNA was tagged by a template-switch adaptor with 12 random nucleotides. Any given sample supplied a minimum of 3 million CDR3-containing paired-end reads. TCRdb re-derived calls from the 5' RACE reads in MiXCR, one entry per CDR3 protein. The sample has around 600,000 distinct CDR3 sequences; about 45% are singletons. General study points: Those diversity estimates obtained from one million T cells were thought to be underestimates.

Input material: blood. The chain links TRBV5-1 to TRBJ2-5; 8 positions match TRBD1. The clonotype originates from a man of 80 years or more in good health. The CDR3 nucleotides are TGCGCCAGCAGCTTGGGGGGACAGGTACAAGAGACCCAGTACTTC. It specifies CASSLGGQVQETQYF.